This TCR beta chain was found in a study of T-cell memory formation after mild COVID-19. Study-level information: Clusters of TCRs were largely donor specific. Broader study findings: Detection of some responders pre-infection suggested pre-existing cross-reactive memory T cells participated. Of the contracting clones, CD4+ ones lay mainly in CM and EM, and CD8+ ones in EMRA.

TCRdb analysed the 5' RACE reads with MiXCR anew, one entry per CDR3 protein. The data hold roughly 500,000 distinct CDR3 sequences, with roughly 22% observed a single time. Of note for this clonotype: Its cognate antigen is unknown.

The CDR3 covers 15 residues. Germline CDR1 MNHNS, CDR2 SASEGT. V was clipped by 3 bases and J by 3 bases, with 13 bases between them. The chain couples TRBV6-1 to TRBJ2-3; tentatively, D is TRBD2 (5 bases). The sequenced material came from PBMCs or a T cell subset sorted from them (not recorded which). The sequence came from an adult woman who had mild COVID-19 (a few samples of this study predate the infection). Cell type and time point are not known. The CDR3 DNA follows: TGTGCCAGCAGTGACCGAGGGAGTACAACAGATACGCAGTATTTT. The encoded protein is CASSDRGSTTDTQYF.